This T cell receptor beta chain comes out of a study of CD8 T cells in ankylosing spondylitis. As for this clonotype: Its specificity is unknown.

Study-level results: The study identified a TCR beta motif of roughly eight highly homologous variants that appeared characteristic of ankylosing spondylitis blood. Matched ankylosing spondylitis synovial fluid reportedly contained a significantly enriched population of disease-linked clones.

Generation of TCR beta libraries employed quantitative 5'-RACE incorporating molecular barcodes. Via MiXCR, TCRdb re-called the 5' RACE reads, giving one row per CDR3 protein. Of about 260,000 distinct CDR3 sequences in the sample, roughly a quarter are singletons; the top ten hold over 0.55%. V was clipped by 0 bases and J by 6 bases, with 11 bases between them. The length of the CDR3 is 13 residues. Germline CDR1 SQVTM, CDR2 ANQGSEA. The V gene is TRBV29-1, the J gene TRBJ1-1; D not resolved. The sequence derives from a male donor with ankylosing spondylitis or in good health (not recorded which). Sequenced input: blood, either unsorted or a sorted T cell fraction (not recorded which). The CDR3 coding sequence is TGCAGCGTTGAAGACAAGGGAGGGTCTGAAGCTTTCTTT. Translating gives CSVEDKGGSEAFF.